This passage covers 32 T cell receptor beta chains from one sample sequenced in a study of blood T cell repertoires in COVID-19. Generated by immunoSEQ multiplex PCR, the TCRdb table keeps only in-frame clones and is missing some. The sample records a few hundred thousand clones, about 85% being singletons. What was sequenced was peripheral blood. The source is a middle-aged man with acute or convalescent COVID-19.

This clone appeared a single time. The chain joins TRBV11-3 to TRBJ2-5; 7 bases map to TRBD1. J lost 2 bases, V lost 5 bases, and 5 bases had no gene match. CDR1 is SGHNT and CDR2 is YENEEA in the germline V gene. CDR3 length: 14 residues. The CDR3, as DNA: TGTGCCAGCAGCCCTCAGGGGGTTCAAGAGACCCAGTACTTC. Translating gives CASSPQGVQETQYF.

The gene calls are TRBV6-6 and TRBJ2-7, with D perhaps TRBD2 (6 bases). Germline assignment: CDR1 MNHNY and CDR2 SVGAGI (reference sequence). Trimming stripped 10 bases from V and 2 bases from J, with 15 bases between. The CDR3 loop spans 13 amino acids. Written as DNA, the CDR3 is TGTGCCACCTCCCGTGGGGGGACCTACGAGCAGTACTTC. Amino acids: CATSRGGTYEQYF.

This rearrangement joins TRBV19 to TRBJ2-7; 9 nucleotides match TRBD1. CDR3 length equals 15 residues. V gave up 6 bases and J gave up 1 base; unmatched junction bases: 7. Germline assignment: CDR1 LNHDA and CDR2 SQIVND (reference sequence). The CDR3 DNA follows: TGTGCCAGTAGATTGACAGGGGGAGGTTCCTACGAGCAGTACTTC. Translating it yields CASRLTGGGSYEQYF.

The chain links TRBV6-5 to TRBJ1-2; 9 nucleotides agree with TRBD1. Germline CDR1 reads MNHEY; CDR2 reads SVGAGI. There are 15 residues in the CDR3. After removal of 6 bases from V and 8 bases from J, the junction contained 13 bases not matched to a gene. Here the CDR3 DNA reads TGTGCCAGCAGAGTCCCGGGACAGGGTGGAGGAGGCTACACCTTC. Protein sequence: CASRVPGQGGGGYTF.

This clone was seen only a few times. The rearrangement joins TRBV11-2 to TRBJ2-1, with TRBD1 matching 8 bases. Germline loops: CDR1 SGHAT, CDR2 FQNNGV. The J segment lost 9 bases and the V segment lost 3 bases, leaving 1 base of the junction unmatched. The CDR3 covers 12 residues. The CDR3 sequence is CASSFGQGEQFF. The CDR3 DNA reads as TGTGCCAGCAGCTTCGGACAGGGTGAGCAGTTCTTC.

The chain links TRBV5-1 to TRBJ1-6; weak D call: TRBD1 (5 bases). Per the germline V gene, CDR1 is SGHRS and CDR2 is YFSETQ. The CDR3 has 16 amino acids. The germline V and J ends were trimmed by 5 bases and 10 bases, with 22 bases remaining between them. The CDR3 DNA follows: TGCGCCAGCAGTTATGGGAGATCGGGGGTCGGGTCACCCCTCCACTTT. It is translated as CASSYGRSGVGSPLHF.

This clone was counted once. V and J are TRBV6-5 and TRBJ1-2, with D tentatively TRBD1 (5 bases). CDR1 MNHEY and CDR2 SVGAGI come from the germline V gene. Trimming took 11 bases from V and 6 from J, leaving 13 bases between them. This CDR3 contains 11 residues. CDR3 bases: TGTGCCCTCGGCAGGGTAGATGGCTACACCTTC. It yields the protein CALGRVDGYTF.

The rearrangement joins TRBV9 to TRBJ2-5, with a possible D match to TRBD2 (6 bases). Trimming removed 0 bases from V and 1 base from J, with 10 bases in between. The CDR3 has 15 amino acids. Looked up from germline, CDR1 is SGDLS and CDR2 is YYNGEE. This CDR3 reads CASSVVGGPQETQYF. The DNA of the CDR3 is TGTGCCAGCAGCGTAGTGGGGGGACCCCAAGAGACCCAGTACTTC. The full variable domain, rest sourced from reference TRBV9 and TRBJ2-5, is DSGVTQTPKHLITATGQRVTLRCSPRSGDLSVYWYQQSLDQGLQFLIQYYNGEERAKGNILERFSAQQFPDLHSELNLSSLELGDSALYFCASSVVGGPQETQYFGPGTRLLVL.

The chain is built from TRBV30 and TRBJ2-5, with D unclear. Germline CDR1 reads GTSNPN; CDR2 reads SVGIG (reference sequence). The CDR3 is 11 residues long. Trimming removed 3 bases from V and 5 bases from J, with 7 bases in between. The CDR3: CAWRVGETQYF. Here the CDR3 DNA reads TGTGCCTGGAGGGTCGGGGAGACCCAGTACTTC. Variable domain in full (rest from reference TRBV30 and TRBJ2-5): SQTIHQWPATLVQPVGSPLSLECTVEGTSNPNLYWYRQAAGRGLQLLFYSVGIGQISSEVPQNLSASRPQDRQFILSSKKLLLSDSGFYLCAWRVGETQYFGPGTRLLVL.

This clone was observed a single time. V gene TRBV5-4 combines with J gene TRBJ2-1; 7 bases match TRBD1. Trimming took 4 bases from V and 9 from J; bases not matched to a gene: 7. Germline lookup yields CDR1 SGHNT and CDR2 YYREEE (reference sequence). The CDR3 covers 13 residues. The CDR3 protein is CASSTDRVVEQFF. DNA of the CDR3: TGTGCCAGCAGCACTGACAGGGTAGTTGAGCAGTTCTTC.

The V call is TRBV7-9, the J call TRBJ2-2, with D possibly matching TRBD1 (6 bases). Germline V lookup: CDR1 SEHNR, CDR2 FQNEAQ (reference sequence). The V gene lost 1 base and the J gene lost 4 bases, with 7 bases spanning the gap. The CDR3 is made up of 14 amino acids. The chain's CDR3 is CASSLDRATGELFF. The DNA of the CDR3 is TGTGCCAGCAGCTTAGACAGGGCCACCGGGGAGCTGTTTTTT.

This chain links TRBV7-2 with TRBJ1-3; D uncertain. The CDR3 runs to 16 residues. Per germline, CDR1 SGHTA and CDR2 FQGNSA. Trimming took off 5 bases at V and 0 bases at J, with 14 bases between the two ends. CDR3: CASSPPGLNSGNTIYF. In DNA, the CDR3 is TGTGCCAGCAGCCCCCCCGGACTGAACTCTGGAAACACCATATATTTT.

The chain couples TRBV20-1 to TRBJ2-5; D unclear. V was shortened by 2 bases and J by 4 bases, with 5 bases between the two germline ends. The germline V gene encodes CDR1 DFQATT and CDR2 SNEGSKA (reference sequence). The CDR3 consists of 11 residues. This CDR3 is CSARPGETQYF. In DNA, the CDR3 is TGCAGTGCTAGACCAGGAGAGACCCAGTACTTC.

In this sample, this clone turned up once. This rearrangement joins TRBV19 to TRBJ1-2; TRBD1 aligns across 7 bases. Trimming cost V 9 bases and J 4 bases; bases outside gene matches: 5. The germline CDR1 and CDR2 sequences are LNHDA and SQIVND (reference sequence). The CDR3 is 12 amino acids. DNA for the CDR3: TGTGCCAGCAGACAGGGCCTCTATGGCTACACCTTC. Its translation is CASRQGLYGYTF. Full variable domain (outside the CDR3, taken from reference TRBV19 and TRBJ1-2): DGGITQSPKYLFRKEGQNVTLSCEQNLNHDAMYWYRQDPGQGLRLIYYSQIVNDFQKGDIAEGYSVSREKKESFPLTVTSAQKNPTAFYLCASRQGLYGYTFGSGTRLTVV.

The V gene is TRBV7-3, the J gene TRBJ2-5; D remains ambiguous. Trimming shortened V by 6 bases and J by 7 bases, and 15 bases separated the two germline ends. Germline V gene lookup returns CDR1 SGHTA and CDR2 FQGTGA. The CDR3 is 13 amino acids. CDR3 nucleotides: TGTGCCAGCAGTCAAGAGCCAAGAGGGACCCAGTACTTC. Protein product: CASSQEPRGTQYF. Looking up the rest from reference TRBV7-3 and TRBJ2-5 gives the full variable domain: GAGVSQTPSNKVTEKGKYVELRCDPISGHTALYWYRQSLGQGPEFLIYFQGTGAADDSGLPNDRFFAVRPEGSVSTLKIQRTERGDSAVYLCASSQEPRGTQYFGPGTRLLVL.

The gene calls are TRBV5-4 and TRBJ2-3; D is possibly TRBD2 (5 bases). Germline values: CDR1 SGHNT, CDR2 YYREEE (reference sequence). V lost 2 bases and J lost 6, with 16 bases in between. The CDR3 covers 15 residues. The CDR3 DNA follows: TGTGCCAGCAGCTTTGGTGCTAGCACAATTGATACGCAGTATTTT. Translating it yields CASSFGASTIDTQYF.

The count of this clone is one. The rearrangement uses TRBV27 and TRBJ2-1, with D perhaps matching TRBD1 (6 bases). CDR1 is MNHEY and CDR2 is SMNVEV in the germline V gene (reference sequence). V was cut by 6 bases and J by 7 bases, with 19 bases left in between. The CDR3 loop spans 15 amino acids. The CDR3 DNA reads TGTGCCAGCAGCGACTGGGACAACGGGGAGAATGAGCAGTTCTTC. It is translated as CASSDWDNGENEQFF.

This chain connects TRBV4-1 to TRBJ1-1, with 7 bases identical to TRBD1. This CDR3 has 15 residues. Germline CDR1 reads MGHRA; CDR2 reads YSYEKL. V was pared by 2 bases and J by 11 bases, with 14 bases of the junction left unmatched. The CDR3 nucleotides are TGCGCCAGCAGCCAATTAATCGGGACAGCGTCTGTTGCTTTCTTT. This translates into CASSQLIGTASVAFF.

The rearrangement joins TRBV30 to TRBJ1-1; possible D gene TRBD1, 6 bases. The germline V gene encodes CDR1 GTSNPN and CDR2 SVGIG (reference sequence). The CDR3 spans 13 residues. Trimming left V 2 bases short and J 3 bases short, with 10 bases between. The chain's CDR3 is CAWSQTGDTEAFF. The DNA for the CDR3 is TGTGCCTGGAGTCAGACAGGAGACACTGAAGCTTTCTTT.

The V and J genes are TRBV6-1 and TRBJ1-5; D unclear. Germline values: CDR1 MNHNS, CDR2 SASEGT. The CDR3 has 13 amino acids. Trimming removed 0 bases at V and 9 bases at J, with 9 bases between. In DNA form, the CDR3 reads TGTGCCAGCAGTGAAGCTTGGCGGTGGCCCCAGCATTTT. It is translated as CASSEAWRWPQHF.

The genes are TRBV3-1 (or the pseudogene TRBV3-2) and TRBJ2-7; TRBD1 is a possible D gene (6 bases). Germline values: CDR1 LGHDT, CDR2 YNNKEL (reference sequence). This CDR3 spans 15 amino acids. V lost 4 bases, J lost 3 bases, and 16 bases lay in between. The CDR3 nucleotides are TGTGCCAGCAGCCCCATACCGGGACAAGGCTACGAGCAGTACTTC. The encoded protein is CASSPIPGQGYEQYF.

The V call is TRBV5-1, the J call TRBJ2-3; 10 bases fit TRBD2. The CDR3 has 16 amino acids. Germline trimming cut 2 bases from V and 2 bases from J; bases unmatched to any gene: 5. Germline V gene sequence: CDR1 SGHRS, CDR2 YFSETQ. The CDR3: CASSFDGLADTDTQYF. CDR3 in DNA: TGCGCCAGCAGCTTTGACGGACTAGCGGACACAGATACGCAGTATTTT.

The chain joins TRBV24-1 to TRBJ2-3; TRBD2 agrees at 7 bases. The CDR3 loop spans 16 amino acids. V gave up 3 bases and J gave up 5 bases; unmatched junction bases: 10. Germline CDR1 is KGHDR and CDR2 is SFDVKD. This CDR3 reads CATSDNRTRGGDTQYF. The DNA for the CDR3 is TGTGCCACCAGTGATAATCGGACTAGGGGAGGAGATACGCAGTATTTT.

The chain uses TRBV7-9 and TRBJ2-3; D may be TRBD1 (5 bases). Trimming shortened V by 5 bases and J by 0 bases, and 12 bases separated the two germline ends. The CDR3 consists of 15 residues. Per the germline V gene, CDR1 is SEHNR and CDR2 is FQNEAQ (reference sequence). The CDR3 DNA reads TGTGCCAGCAGCACCTGGGCAGGGAGCACAGATACGCAGTATTTT. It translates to CASSTWAGSTDTQYF.

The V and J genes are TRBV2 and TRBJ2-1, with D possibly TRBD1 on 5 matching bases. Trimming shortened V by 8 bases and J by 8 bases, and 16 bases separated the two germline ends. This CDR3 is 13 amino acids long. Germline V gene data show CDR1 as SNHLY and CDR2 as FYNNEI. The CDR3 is CASFRGLTDEQFF. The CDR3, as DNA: TGTGCCAGCTTTAGGGGATTGACCGATGAGCAGTTCTTC. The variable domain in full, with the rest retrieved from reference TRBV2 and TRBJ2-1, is EPEVTQTPSHQVTQMGQEVILRCVPISNHLYFYWYRQILGQKVEFLVSFYNNEISEKSEIFDDQFSVERPDGSNFTLKIRSTKLEDSAMYFCASFRGLTDEQFFGPGTRLTVL.

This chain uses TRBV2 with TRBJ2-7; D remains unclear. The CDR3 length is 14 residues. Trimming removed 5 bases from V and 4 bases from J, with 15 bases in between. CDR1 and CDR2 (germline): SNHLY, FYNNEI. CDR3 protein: CASSSLLLPYEQYF. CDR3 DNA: TGTGCCAGCAGTTCTCTCCTACTCCCTTACGAGCAGTACTTC.

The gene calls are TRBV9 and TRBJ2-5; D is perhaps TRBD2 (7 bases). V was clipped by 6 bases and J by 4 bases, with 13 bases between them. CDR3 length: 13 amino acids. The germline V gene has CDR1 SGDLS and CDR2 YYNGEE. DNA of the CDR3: TGTGCCAGCAAGGGGGGGTCCTCAGAGACCCAGTACTTC. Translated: CASKGGSSETQYF.

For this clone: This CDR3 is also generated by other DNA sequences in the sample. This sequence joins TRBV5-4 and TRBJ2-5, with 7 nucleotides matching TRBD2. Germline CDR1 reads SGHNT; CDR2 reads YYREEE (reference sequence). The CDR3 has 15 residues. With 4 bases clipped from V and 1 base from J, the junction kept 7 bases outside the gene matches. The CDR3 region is CASSPGGTTQETQYF. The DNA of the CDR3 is TGTGCCAGCAGCCCCGGGGGGACGACCCAAGAGACCCAGTACTTC.

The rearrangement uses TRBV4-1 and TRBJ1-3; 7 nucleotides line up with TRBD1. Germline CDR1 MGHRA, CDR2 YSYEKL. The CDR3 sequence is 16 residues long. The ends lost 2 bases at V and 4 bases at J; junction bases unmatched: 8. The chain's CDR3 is CASSQLLTGSGNTIYF. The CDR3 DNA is TGCGCCAGCAGCCAACTCTTGACAGGGTCAGGAAACACCATATATTTT.

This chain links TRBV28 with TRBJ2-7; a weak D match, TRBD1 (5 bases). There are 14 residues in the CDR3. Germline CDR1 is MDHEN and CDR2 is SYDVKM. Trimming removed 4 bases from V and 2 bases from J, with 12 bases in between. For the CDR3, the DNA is TGTGCCAGCAGTTCAGCAACAGGAGCCTACGAGCAGTACTTC. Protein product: CASSSATGAYEQYF.

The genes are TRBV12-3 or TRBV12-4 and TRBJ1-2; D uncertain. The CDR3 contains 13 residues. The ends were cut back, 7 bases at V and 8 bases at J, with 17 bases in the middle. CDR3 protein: CASTLEGTGGYTF. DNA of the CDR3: TGTGCCAGCACTCTGGAGGGAACGGGAGGCTACACCTTC.

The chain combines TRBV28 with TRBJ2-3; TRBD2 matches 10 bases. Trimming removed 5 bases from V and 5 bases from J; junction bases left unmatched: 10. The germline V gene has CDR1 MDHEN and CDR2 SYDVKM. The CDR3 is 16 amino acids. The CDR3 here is CASSVASGGGGDTQYF. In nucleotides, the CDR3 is TGTGCCAGCAGTGTAGCTAGCGGGGGTGGAGGAGATACGCAGTATTTT.